This T cell receptor (beta chain) was observed in a study of shared clonotypes between healthy human individuals. Sequenced by immunoSEQ multiplex PCR; TCRdb stores in-frame clones only, minus some. The sample has approximately 500,000 clones, over 70% seen once. The CDR3 covers 15 residues. CDR1 and CDR2 (germline): SGHKS, YYEKEE (reference sequence). V was clipped by 0 bases and J by 0 bases, with 9 bases between them. The specimen was PBMCs. V is TRBV5-5 and J is TRBJ1-1; D is unclear. The receptor's source is a woman in her thirties or forties in good health. Some clones in this sample may be carry-over from other donors' samples. The CDR3 DNA follows: TGTGCCAGCAGCTTGGTTCTAGCCATGAACACTGAAGCTTTCTTT. Translated: CASSLVLAMNTEAFF.